What follows is one T cell receptor beta chain and its context. The sample belongs to a study of PD-L1 blockade in urothelial cancer. About the research overall: Typically, measured as a median, blood samples had approximately 130,000 T cells.

Here immunoSEQ multiplex PCR was the method, and the copy in TCRdb shows in-frame clones only, minus some. The table shows about 79,000 clones, with around four fifths occurring only once. Time point meaning: pretreatment peripheral blood. From germline, CDR1 is SGHTA and CDR2 FQGNSA. The V and J ends lost 1 base and 0 bases respectively, with 7 bases between them. The CDR3 runs 15 residues. This rearrangement joins TRBV7-2 to TRBJ1-3, with unresolved D. Sequenced here: PBMCs, sampled around atezolizumab (anti-PD-L1) treatment. This TCR derives from a man between 40 and 49 years old with urothelial cancer. The CDR3 protein is CASSLVRASGNTIYF. CDR3 DNA: TGTGCCAGCAGCTTAGTGAGGGCCTCTGGAAACACCATATATTTT.